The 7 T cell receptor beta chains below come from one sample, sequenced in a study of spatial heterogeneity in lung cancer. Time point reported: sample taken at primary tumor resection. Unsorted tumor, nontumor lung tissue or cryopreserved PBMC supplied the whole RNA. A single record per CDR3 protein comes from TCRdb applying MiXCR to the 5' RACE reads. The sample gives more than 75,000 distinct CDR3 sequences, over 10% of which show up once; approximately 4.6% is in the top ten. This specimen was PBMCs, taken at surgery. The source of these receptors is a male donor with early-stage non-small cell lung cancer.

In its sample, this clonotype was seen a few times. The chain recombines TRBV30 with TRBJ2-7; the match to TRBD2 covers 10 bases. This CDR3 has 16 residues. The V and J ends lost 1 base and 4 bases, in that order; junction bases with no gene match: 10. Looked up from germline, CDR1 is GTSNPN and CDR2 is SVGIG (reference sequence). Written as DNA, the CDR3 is TGTGCCTGGAGTGGGGCTAGCGGGAGCGCCCTTTACGAGCAGTACTTC. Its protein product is CAWSGASGSALYEQYF.

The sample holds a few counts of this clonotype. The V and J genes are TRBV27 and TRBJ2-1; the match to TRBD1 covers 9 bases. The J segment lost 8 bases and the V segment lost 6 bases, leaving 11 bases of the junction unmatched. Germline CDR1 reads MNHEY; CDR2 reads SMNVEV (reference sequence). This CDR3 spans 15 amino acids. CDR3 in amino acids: CASRPLTGGFDEQFF. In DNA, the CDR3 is TGTGCCAGCAGACCCTTGACAGGGGGGTTCGATGAGCAGTTCTTC.

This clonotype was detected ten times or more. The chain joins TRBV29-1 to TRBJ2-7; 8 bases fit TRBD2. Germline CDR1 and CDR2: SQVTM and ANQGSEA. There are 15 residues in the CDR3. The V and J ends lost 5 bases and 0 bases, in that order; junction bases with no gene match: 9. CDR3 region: CSVPKDSGNSYEQYF. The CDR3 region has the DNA TGCAGCGTTCCCAAGGATAGCGGGAACTCCTACGAGCAGTACTTC.

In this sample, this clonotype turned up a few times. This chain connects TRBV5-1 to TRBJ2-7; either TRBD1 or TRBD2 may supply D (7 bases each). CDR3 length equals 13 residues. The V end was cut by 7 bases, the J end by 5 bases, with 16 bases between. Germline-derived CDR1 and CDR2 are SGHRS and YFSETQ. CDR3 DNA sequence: TGCGCCAGCCACCCAGGGGGGGGAAACGAGCAGTACTTC. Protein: CASHPGGGNEQYF.

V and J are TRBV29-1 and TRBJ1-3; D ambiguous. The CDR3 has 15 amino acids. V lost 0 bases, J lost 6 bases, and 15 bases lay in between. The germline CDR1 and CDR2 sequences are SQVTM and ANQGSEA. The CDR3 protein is CSVEDRARSVNTIYF. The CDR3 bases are TGCAGCGTTGAAGATCGGGCACGATCGGTAAACACCATATATTTT. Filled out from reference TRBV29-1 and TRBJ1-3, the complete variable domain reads SAVISQKPSRDICQRGTSLTIQCQVDSQVTMMFWYRQQPGQSLTLIATANQGSEATYESGFVIDKFPISRPNLTFSTLTVSNMSPEDSSIYLCSVEDRARSVNTIYFGEGSWLTVV.

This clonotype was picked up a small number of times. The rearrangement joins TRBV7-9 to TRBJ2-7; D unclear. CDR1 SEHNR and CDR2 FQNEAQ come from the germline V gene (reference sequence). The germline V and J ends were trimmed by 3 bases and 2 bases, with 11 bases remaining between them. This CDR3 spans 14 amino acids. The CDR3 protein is CASSFPNTAYEQYF. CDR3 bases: TGTGCCAGCAGCTTTCCCAACACGGCCTACGAGCAGTACTTC.

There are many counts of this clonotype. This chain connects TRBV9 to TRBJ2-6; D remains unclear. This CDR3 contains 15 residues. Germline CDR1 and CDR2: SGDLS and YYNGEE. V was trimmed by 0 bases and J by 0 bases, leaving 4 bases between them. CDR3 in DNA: TGTGCCAGCAGCGTAGGTACCTCTGGGGCCAACGTCCTGACTTTC. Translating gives CASSVGTSGANVLTF. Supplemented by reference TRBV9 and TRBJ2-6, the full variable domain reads DSGVTQTPKHLITATGQRVTLRCSPRSGDLSVYWYQQSLDQGLQFLIQYYNGEERAKGNILERFSAQQFPDLHSELNLSSLELGDSALYFCASSVGTSGANVLTFGAGSRLTVL.